This T cell receptor beta chain was sequenced in a study of shared clonotypes between healthy human individuals. Notes on this clone: No antigen is known for it.

General study findings and limits: Memory subsets generally showed smaller estimated richness than naive subsets did.

Trimming cost V 3 bases and J 1 base; bases outside gene matches: 7. The CDR3 extends over 16 amino acids. CDR1 and CDR2 (germline): MDHEN, SYDVKM. Each of the donors was a healthy adult who was HIV-negative and had not had a recent acute infection or vaccination. Only in-frame clones appear in the TCRdb table, and some are missing; sequencing was by immunoSEQ multiplex PCR. The sample lists about 2.4 million clones, approximately 94% occurring once. The J gene is TRBJ2-5, the V gene TRBV28, with 8 bases aligning to TRBD2. The source of this sequence is a man aged 18 to 29 in good health. Some clones in this sample may be carry-over from other donors' samples. The specimen sequenced was naive CD4+ T cells from PBMCs. The sample's subset: CD45RA+ positively selected. The CDR3 loop reads CASSFGVAGLQETQYF. CDR3 DNA sequence: TGTGCCAGCAGTTTTGGAGTAGCGGGACTCCAAGAGACCCAGTACTTC.